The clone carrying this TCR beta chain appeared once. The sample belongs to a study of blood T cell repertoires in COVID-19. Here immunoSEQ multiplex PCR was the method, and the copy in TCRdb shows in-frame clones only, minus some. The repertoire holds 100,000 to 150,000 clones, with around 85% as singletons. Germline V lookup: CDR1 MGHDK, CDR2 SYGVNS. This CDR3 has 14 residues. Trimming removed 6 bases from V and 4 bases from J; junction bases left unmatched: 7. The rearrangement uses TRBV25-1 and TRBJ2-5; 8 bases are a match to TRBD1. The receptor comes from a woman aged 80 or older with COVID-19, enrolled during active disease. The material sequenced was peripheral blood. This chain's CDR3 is CASSPGQGSETQYF. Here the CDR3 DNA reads TGTGCCAGCAGCCCCGGACAGGGATCAGAGACCCAGTACTTC. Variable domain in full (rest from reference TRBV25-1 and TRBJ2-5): EADIYQTPRYLVIGTGKKITLECSQTMGHDKMYWYQQDPGMELHLIHYSYGVNSTEKGDLSSESTVSRIRTEHFPLTLESARPSHTSQYLCASSPGQGSETQYFGPGTRLLVL.